This T cell receptor (beta chain) appears in the sequencing data of a study of blood T cell repertoires in COVID-19. Study-level information: The cDNA or gDNA used as material had been derived from T cells, B-cell-depleted T cells, or PBMCs.

The CDR3 runs to 14 residues. Per the authors' pipeline: Reference gene primer amplification in the assay estimated nucleated cell counts. Here immunoSEQ multiplex PCR was the method, and the copy in TCRdb shows in-frame clones only, minus some. The D gene and trimming were derived from the DNA, and the V and J assignments and clone size from that table. The data hold fewer than 350,000 clones, with 88% observed a single time. The sample consisted of peripheral blood. The sequence was collected from a man between 18 and 35 years old with active or convalescent COVID-19. The chain is built from TRBV7-5 and TRBJ1-2; TRBD1 is the table's D call, not checked against the DNA. TRBV7-5 is deemed a pseudogene. The CDR3: CARSLCDRGLGYTF. CDR3 nucleotide sequence: TGTGCCAGAAGCTTATGTGACAGGGGGCTTGGCTACACCTTC.